This is a list of T cell receptor beta chains from one sample in a study of cytomegalovirus exposure and HLA in healthy donors. Method: immunoSEQ multiplex PCR; TCRdb's copy keeps in-frame clones and lacks some. Of 150,000 to 200,000 clones in the sample, 70% to 80% were seen once. The sample comprised PBMCs. The receptor set was obtained from a man aged 18-30 years in good health and CMV-seropositive. Each CDR3 is given with its conserved first and last residue. The order of the fields is D gene, V gene, clone size, J gene, CDR3 protein, CDR3 DNA. A D gene is named only where the DNA matches it firmly. Size is stated for part of the rows, as once, few or many counts, or as a class when the clone is expanded.

D gene: TRBD1; V gene: TRBV5-1; clone size: -; J gene: TRBJ2-7; CDR3 protein: CASSATGTGVEQYF; CDR3 DNA: TGCGCCAGCAGCGCCACCGGGACAGGGGTGGAGCAGTACTTC
D gene: TRBD1; V gene: TRBV7-8; clone size: -; J gene: TRBJ2-7; CDR3 protein: CASSLSTGTGGFYEQYF; CDR3 DNA: TGTGCCAGCAGCCTCTCGACCGGGACAGGGGGCTTCTACGAGCAGTACTTC
D gene: -; V gene: TRBV20-1; clone size: once; J gene: TRBJ1-2; CDR3 protein: CSAREAGGYTF; CDR3 DNA: TGCAGTGCTAGAGAGGCCGGGGGCTACACCTTC
D gene: TRBD2; V gene: TRBV6-5; clone size: -; J gene: TRBJ2-3; CDR3 protein: CASSSIGLAADTQYF; CDR3 DNA: TGTGCCAGCAGTTCAATCGGACTAGCCGCAGATACGCAGTATTTT
D gene: -; V gene: TRBV4-3; clone size: -; J gene: TRBJ2-2; CDR3 protein: CASSQDRGADTGELVF; CDR3 DNA: TGCGCCAGCAGCCAAGACCGGGGGGCGGACACCGGGGAGCTGGTTTTT
D gene: -; V gene: TRBV6-5; clone size: -; J gene: TRBJ2-2; CDR3 protein: CASSYFPGTGELFF; CDR3 DNA: TGTGCCAGCAGTTACTTCCCCGGCACCGGGGAGCTGTTTTTT
D gene: -; V gene: TRBV18; clone size: -; J gene: TRBJ2-1; CDR3 protein: CASSPDQRGNEQFF; CDR3 DNA: TGTGCCAGCTCACCAGACCAAAGGGGCAATGAGCAGTTCTTC
D gene: -; V gene: TRBV18; clone size: -; J gene: TRBJ1-5; CDR3 protein: CASSPGRASNQPQHF; CDR3 DNA: TGTGCCAGCTCACCGGGCAGGGCGAGCAATCAGCCCCAGCATTTT
D gene: TRBD2; V gene: TRBV5-4; clone size: -; J gene: TRBJ2-3; CDR3 protein: CASSFRASGGKTRIADTQYF; CDR3 DNA: TGTGCCAGCAGCTTTCGTGCTAGCGGGGGAAAAACACGAATCGCAGATACGCAGTATTTT
D gene: -; V gene: TRBV6-5; clone size: -; J gene: TRBJ2-7; CDR3 protein: CASSYWSQGSEQYF; CDR3 DNA: TGTGCCAGCAGTTACTGGAGCCAGGGTAGCGAGCAGTACTTC
D gene: -; V gene: TRBV5-8; clone size: -; J gene: TRBJ1-1; CDR3 protein: CASSLRNTEAFF; CDR3 DNA: TGTGCCAGCAGCCTCAGGAACACTGAAGCTTTCTTT
D gene: -; V gene: TRBV11-3; clone size: -; J gene: TRBJ2-5; CDR3 protein: CASSSQEGETQYF; CDR3 DNA: TGTGCCAGCAGCTCGCAGGAGGGAGAGACCCAGTACTTC
D gene: -; V gene: TRBV5-8; clone size: -; J gene: TRBJ2-2; CDR3 protein: CASSLDGRRVYTGELFF; CDR3 DNA: TGTGCCAGCAGCTTGGATGGCCGCCGGGTGTATACCGGGGAGCTGTTTTTT
D gene: -; V gene: TRBV7-3; clone size: -; J gene: TRBJ2-5; CDR3 protein: CASSLVREETQYF; CDR3 DNA: TGTGCCAGCAGCTTAGTCAGGGAAGAGACCCAGTACTTC
D gene: -; V gene: TRBV14; clone size: -; J gene: TRBJ1-6; CDR3 protein: CASSVAVGVGSPLHF; CDR3 DNA: TGTGCCAGCAGCGTAGCTGTAGGGGTGGGTTCACCCCTCCACTTT
D gene: -; V gene: TRBV6-1; clone size: -; J gene: TRBJ1-1; CDR3 protein: CASSAEGLGAEAFF; CDR3 DNA: TGTGCCAGCAGTGCTGAAGGACTTGGGGCTGAAGCTTTCTTT
D gene: TRBD2; V gene: TRBV11-2; clone size: -; J gene: TRBJ2-3; CDR3 protein: CASSPRDYRDTQYF; CDR3 DNA: TGTGCCAGCAGCCCCCGGGACTATCGGGATACGCAGTATTTT
D gene: -; V gene: TRBV10-3; clone size: -; J gene: TRBJ2-7; CDR3 protein: CAISVTAGYYEQYF; CDR3 DNA: TGTGCCATCAGTGTGACAGCGGGTTACTACGAGCAGTACTTC
D gene: TRBD1; V gene: TRBV2; clone size: -; J gene: TRBJ1-5; CDR3 protein: CASSLTGAGNQPQHF; CDR3 DNA: TGTGCCAGCAGCCTTACAGGGGCTGGCAATCAGCCCCAGCATTTT
D gene: -; V gene: TRBV13; clone size: -; J gene: TRBJ1-1; CDR3 protein: CASSLLDSIPMNTEAFF; CDR3 DNA: TGTGCCAGCAGCTTACTCGACAGTATCCCAATGAACACTGAAGCTTTCTTT
D gene: -; V gene: TRBV11-3; clone size: few; J gene: TRBJ1-1; CDR3 protein: CASSLEGASAFF; CDR3 DNA: TGTGCCAGCAGCTTAGAGGGCGCTTCAGCTTTCTTT
D gene: -; V gene: TRBV2; clone size: few; J gene: TRBJ2-3; CDR3 protein: CASWSGDLTDTQYF; CDR3 DNA: TGTGCCAGCTGGAGTGGAGACCTCACAGATACGCAGTATTTT
D gene: -; V gene: TRBV2; clone size: -; J gene: TRBJ1-3; CDR3 protein: CASSSGHSSGNTIYF; CDR3 DNA: TGTGCCAGCTCTTCGGGACACAGCTCTGGAAACACCATATATTTT